One and the same sample provided the 9 T cell receptor beta chains below, sequenced in a study of regulatory T cells in long-lasting Graves disease. The time point was: newly diagnosed GD, antithyroid drugs for less than 3 months. Extracted PBMC RNA gave rise to the TCR library. Construction of the TCR beta libraries employed iRepertoire HTBI primers in conjunction with Arm-PCR of CDR3 regions. Each CDR3 protein is one row after TCRdb ran MiXCR on the multiplex PCR reads. The data contain some 410,000 distinct CDR3 sequences, roughly 15% of them singletons. These data were likewise used in another study, on T cells in Graves' hyperthyroidism and ophthalmopathy.

This sample comprised peripheral blood mononuclear cells (PBMCs), obtained at new diagnosis, from a patient treated with antithyroid drugs. The receptors were gathered from a woman aged 25-40 years with Graves disease.

This chain uses TRBV10-1 with TRBJ2-3; D remains ambiguous. Per the germline V gene, CDR1 is WNHNN and CDR2 is SYGVQD (reference sequence). The V end lost 0 bases, the J end lost 6 bases, and 16 bases lay between the germline ends. CDR3 length: 16 residues. The CDR3 DNA follows: TGCGCCAGCAGTGAGTCGGCCCAGCCCGGGCAGGATACGCAGTATTTT. It encodes CASSESAQPGQDTQYF.

The chain has TRBV4-1 and TRBJ2-5, with D uncertain. The CDR3 is 14 amino acids. V was shortened by 1 base and J by 10 bases, with 16 bases between the two germline ends. Germline V gene data show CDR1 as MGHRA and CDR2 as YSYEKL. CDR3 residues: CASSQAGLQEDQYF. DNA for the CDR3: TGCGCCAGCAGCCAAGCGGGCCTGCAGGAAGACCAGTACTTC.

Remarks on this clonotype: A junction boundary mismatches the germline segment, possibly from a read error. The genes are TRBV2 and TRBJ1-1, with 7 bases identical to TRBD1. CDR3 length: 14 amino acids. Looked up from germline, CDR1 is SNHLY and CDR2 is FYNNEI. CDR3 coding DNA: TGTGCCAGCAGACCCCGACAGGGCGTCACTGAAACTTTCTTT. Amino acid sequence: CASRPRQGVTETFF.

This clonotype has a handful of counts. This chain links TRBV20-1 with TRBJ2-7, with TRBD1 as a possible D gene (5 bases). V was clipped by 5 bases and J by 5 bases, with 13 bases between them. The CDR3 consists of 12 residues. Germline CDR1 is DFQATT and CDR2 is SNEGSKA (reference sequence). In DNA, the CDR3 is TGCAGTGCTGCGGACACGGCGAACGAGCAGTACTTC. Amino acids: CSAADTANEQYF.

The sample holds many counts of this clonotype. The conserved phenylalanine or tryptophan normally closing the CDR3 is absent here, so this likely arose from a read error. The limits of the CDR3 on the DNA are not certain, so only TCRdb's listed CDR3 is given. V is TRBV2 and J is TRBJ1-5; the table's D call of TRBD1 was not tested on the DNA. Germline V gene data show CDR1 as SNHLY and CDR2 as FYNNEI. The CDR3 is 11 amino acids long, termini counted. The CDR3 reads CASILMGHISV.

This clonotype appeared many times. The chain couples TRBV6-1 to TRBJ1-6, with a weak D call TRBD1 (5 bases). With 5 bases removed from V and 0 bases from J, the gap between germline ends came to 14 bases. The CDR3 runs to 17 residues. CDR1 MNHNS and CDR2 SASEGT come from the germline V gene. The CDR3 DNA sequence: TGTGCCAGCAGTCTAGGGGACGTCTACTCCTATAATTCACCCCTCCACTTT. Residues: CASSLGDVYSYNSPLHF.

Note on this clonotype: At one end the junction does not follow the germline gene, possibly because of a read error. This rearrangement joins TRBV27 to TRBJ1-1, with 7 bases lining up with TRBD1. The germline CDR1 and CDR2 sequences are MNHEY and SMNVEV (reference sequence). The CDR3 totals 10 residues. CDR3 residues: CASSRRTGPF. The CDR3 nucleotides read TGTGCCAGCAGTCGCAGGACAGGACCCTTT.

In its sample, this clonotype was seen many times. The chain is built from TRBV6-5 and TRBJ2-1; D may be TRBD1 (5 bases). The CDR3 spans 18 residues. CDR1 is MNHEY, CDR2 SVGAGI, per germline. Trimming removed 4 bases at V and 1 base at J, with 20 bases between. CDR3 region: CASSSTTPQGFSYNEQFF. DNA for the CDR3: TGTGCCAGCAGTTCAACTACCCCGCAGGGTTTTTCCTACAATGAGCAGTTCTTC.

J is TRBJ2-1 and V is TRBV19, with D possibly matching TRBD2 (6 bases). In germline, CDR1 is LNHDA, CDR2 SQIVND (reference sequence). This CDR3 contains 13 residues. The V end was cut by 2 bases, the J end by 5 bases, with 7 bases between. Here the CDR3 reads CASSITGDNEQFF. The CDR3 coding sequence is TGTGCCAGTAGTATAACGGGAGACAATGAGCAGTTCTTC. The full variable domain, rest sourced from reference TRBV19 and TRBJ2-1, is DGGITQSPKYLFRKEGQNVTLSCEQNLNHDAMYWYRQDPGQGLRLIYYSQIVNDFQKGDIAEGYSVSREKKESFPLTVTSAQKNPTAFYLCASSITGDNEQFFGPGTRLTVL.